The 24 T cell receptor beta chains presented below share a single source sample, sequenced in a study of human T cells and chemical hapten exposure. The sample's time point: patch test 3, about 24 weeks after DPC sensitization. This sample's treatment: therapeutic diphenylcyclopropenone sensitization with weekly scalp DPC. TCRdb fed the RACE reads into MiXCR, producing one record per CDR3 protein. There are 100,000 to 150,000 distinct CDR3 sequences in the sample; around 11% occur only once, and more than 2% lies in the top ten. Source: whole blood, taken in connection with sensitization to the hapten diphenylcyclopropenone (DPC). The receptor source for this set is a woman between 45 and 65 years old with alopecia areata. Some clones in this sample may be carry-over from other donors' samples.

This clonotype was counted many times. The CDR3 loop is CASSEGGPGANVLTF. CDR3 bases: TGCGCCAGCAGTGAGGGGGGGCCTGGGGCCAACGTCCTGACTTTC. J is TRBJ2-6 and V is TRBV10-2, with D possibly being TRBD1 or TRBD2 (6 bases each). Trimming left V 2 bases short and J 2 bases short, with 7 bases between. CDR3 size: 15 residues. Germline V CDR1 and CDR2: WSHSY, SAAADI.

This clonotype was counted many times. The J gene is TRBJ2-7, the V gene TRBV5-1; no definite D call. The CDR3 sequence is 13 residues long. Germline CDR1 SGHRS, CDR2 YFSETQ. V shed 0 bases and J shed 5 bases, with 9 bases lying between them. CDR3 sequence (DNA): TGCGCCAGCAGCTTGGTTAAAGGGCACGAGCAGTACTTC. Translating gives CASSLVKGHEQYF.

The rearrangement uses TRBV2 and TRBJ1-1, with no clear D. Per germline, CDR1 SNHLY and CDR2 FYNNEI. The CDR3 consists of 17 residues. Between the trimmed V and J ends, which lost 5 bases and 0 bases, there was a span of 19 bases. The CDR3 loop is CASSNQRGVSMNTEAFF. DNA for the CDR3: TGTGCCAGCAGTAACCAACGTGGGGTTTCCATGAACACTGAAGCTTTCTTT.

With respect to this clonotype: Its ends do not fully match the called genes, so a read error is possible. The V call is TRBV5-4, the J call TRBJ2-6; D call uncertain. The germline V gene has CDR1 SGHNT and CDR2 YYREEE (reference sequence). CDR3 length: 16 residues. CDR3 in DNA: TGTGTCAGCAGCTTGGGCGGATCCTCTGGGGCCAACGTCCTGACTTTC. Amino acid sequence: CVSSLGGSSGANVLTF.

CDR3 DNA: TGTGCCAGCAGCCAAGCAGGGAGAGGGCAGCCCCAGCATTTT. It encodes CASSQAGRGQPQHF. The chain uses TRBV3-1 and TRBJ1-5; D may be TRBD1 (5 bases). The CDR3 sequence is 14 residues long. Germline CDR1 is LGHDT and CDR2 is YNNKEL (reference sequence). The V end lost 1 base, the J end lost 7 bases, and 11 bases lay between the germline ends.

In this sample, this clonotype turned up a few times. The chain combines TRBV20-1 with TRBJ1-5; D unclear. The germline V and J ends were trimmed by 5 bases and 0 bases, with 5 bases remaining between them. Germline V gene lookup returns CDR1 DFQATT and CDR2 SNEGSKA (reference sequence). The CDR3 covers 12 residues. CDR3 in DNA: TGCAGTGCTTCCCATAGCAATCAGCCCCAGCATTTT. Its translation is CSASHSNQPQHF.

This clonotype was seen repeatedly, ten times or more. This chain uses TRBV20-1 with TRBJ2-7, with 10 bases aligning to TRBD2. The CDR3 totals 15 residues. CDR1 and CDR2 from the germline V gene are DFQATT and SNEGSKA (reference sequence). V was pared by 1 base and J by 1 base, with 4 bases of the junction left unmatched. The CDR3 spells CSARVTSGVSYEQYF. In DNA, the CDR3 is TGCAGTGCTAGAGTTACTAGCGGGGTTTCCTACGAGCAGTACTTC.

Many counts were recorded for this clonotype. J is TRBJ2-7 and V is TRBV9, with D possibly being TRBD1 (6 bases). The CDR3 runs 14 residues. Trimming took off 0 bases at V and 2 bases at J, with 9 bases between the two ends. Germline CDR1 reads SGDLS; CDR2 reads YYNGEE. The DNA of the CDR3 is TGTGCCAGCAGCGTAGGGGACAACCCCTACGAGCAGTACTTC. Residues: CASSVGDNPYEQYF. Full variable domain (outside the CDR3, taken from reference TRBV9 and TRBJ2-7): DSGVTQTPKHLITATGQRVTLRCSPRSGDLSVYWYQQSLDQGLQFLIQYYNGEERAKGNILERFSAQQFPDLHSELNLSSLELGDSALYFCASSVGDNPYEQYFGPGTRLTVT.

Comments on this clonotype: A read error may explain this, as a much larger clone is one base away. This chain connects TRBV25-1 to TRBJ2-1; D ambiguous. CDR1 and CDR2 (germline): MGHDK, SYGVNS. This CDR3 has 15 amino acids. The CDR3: CASGEDSSSYNEQFF. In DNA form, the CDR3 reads TGTGCCAGCGGTGAAGACTCGAGCTCCTACAATGAGCAGTTCTTC. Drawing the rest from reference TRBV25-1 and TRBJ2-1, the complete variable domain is EADIYQTPRYLVIGTGKKITLECSQTMGHDKMYWYQQDPGMELHLIHYSYGVNSTEKGDLSSESTVSRIRTEHFPLTLESARPSHTSQYLCASGEDSSSYNEQFFGPGTRLTVL.

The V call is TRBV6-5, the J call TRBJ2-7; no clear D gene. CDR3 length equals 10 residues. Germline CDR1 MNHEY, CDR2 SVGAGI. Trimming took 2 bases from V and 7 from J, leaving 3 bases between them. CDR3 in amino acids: CASSYREQYF. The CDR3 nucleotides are TGTGCCAGCAGTTACCGGGAGCAGTACTTC.

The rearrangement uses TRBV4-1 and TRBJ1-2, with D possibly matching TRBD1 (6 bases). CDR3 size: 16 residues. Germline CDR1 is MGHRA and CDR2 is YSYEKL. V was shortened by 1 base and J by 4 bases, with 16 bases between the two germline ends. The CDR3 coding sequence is TGCGCCAGCAGCCAAGGAACGGGCAGGGGAATCTATGGCTACACCTTC. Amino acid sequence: CASSQGTGRGIYGYTF.

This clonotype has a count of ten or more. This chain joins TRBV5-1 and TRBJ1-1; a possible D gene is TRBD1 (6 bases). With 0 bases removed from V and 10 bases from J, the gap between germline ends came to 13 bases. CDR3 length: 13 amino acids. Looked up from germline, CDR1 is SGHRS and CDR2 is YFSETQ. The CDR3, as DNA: TGCGCCAGCAGCTTGGATGACAGGAGGCCAGCTTTCTTT. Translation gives CASSLDDRRPAFF.

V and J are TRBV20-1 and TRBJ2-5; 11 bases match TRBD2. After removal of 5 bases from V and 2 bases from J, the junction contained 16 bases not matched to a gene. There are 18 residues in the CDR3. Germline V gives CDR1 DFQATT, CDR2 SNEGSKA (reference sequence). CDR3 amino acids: CSAPQISPGLAEQETQYF. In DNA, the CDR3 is TGCAGTGCTCCACAGATTTCTCCGGGACTAGCGGAACAAGAGACCCAGTACTTC.

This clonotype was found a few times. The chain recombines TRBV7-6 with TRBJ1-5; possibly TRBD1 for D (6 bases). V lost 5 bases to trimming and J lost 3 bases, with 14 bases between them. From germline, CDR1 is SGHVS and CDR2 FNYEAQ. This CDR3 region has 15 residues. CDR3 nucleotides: TGTGCCAGCAGCGGGGGGGCAGGGTACAATCAGCCCCAGCATTTT. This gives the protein CASSGGAGYNQPQHF. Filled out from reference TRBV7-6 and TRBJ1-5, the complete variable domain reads GAGVSQSPRYKVTKRGQDVALRCDPISGHVSLYWYRQALGQGPEFLTYFNYEAQQDKSGLPNDRFSAERPEGSISTLTIQRTEQRDSAMYRCASSGGAGYNQPQHFGDGTRLSIL.

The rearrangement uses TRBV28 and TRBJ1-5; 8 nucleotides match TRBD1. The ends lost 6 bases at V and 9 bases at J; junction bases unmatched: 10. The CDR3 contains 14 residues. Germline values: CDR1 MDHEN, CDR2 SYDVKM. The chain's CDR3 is CASSTQGAGRPQHF. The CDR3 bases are TGTGCCAGCAGCACCCAGGGGGCTGGTCGGCCCCAGCATTTT.

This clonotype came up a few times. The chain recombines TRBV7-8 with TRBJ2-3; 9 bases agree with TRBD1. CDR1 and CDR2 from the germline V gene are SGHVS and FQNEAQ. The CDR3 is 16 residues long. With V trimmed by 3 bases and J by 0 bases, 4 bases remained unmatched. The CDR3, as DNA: TGTGCCAGCAGCTTCCGGGACAGGGTTAGCACAGATACGCAGTATTTT. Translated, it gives CASSFRDRVSTDTQYF. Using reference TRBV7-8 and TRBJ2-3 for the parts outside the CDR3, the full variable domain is GAGVSQSPRYKVAKRGQDVALRCDPISGHVSLFWYQQALGQGPEFLTYFQNEAQLDKSGLPSDRFFAERPEGSVSTLKIQRTQQEDSAVYLCASSFRDRVSTDTQYFGPGTRLTVL.

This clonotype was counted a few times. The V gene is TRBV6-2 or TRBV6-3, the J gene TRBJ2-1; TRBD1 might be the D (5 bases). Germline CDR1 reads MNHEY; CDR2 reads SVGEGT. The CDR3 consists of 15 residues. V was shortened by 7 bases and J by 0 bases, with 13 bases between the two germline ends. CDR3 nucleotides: TGTGCCAGCACCCGTGACAGTAGCTCCTACAATGAGCAGTTCTTC. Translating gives CASTRDSSSYNEQFF.

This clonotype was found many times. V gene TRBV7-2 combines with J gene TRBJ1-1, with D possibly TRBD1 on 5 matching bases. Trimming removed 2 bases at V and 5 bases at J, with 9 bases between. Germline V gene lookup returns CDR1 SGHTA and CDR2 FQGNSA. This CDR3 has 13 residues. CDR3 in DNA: TGTGCCAGCAGCTTAACAGGTGGTACTGAAGCTTTCTTT. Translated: CASSLTGGTEAFF.

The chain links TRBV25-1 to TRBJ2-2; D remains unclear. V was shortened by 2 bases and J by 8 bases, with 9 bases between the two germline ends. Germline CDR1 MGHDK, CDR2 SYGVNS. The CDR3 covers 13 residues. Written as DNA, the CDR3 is TGTGCCAGCAGTGAAAACCCCGGAGGGGAGCTGTTTTTT. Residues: CASSENPGGELFF.

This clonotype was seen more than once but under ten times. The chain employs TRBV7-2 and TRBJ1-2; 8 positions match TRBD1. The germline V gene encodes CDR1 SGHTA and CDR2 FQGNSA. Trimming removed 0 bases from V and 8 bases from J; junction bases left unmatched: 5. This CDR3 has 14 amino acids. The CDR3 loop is CASSLAAGGRGYTF. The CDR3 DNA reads TGTGCCAGCAGCTTAGCAGCAGGGGGCAGGGGCTACACCTTC.

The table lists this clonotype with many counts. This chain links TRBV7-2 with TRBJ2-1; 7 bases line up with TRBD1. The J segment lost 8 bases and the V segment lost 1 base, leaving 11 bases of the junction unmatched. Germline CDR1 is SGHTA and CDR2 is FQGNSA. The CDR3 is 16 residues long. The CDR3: CASSLGRRGRKDEQFF. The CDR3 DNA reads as TGTGCCAGCAGCTTAGGACGTAGGGGGCGAAAGGATGAGCAGTTCTTC.

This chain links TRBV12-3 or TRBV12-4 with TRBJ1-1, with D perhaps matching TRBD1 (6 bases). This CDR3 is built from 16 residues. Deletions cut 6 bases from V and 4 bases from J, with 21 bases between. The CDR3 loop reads CASSLKPGARVTEAFF. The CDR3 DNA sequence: TGTGCCAGCAGCCTCAAGCCGGGGGCACGAGTCACTGAAGCTTTCTTT.

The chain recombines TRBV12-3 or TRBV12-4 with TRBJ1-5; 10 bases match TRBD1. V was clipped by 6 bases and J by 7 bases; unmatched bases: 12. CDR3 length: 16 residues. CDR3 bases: TGTGCCAGCAGATCAGGAGGGACAGGGGCAAGGCAGCCCCAGCATTTT. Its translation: CASRSGGTGARQPQHF.

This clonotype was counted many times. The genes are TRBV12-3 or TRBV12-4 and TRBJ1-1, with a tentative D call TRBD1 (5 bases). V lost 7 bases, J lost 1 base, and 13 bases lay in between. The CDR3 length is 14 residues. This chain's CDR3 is CASNTGYPNTEAFF. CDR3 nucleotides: TGTGCCAGCAATACAGGTTACCCGAACACTGAAGCTTTCTTT.